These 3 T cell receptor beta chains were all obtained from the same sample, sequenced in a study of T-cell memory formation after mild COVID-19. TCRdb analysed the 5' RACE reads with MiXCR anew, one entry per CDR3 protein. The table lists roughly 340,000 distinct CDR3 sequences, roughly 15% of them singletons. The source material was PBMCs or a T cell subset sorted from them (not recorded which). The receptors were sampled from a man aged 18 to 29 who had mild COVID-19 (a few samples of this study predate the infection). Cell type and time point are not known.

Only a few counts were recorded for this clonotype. The CDR3 spells CASSRSGPLTDTQYF. CDR3 nucleotides: TGCGCCAGCAGCCGTAGCGGGCCCCTCACAGATACGCAGTATTTT. The V call is TRBV5-1, the J call TRBJ2-3; 7 bases are a match to TRBD2. CDR3 length: 15 residues. CDR1 and CDR2 from the germline V gene are SGHRS and YFSETQ. J gave up 2 bases and V 4 bases, and 7 bases lay outside the gene matches. The entire variable domain, with the rest obtained from reference TRBV5-1 and TRBJ2-3, is as follows: KAGVTQTPRYLIKTRGQQVTLSCSPISGHRSVSWYQQTPGQGLQFLFEYFSETQRNKGNFPGRFSGRQFSNSRSEMNVSTLELGDSALYLCASSRSGPLTDTQYFGPGTRLTVL.

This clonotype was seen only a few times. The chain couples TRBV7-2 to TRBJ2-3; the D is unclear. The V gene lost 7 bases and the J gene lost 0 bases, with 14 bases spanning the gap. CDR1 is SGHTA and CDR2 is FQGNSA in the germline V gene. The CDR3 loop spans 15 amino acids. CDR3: CASTAQPSSTDTQYF. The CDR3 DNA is TGTGCCAGCACCGCCCAGCCGTCTAGCACAGATACGCAGTATTTT.

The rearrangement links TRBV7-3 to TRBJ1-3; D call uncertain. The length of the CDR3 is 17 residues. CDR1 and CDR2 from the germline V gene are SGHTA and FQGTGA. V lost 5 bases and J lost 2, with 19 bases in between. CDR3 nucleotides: TGTGCCAGCAGCCCCCCCCTACGTCACGAAGCTGGAAACACCATATATTTT. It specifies CASSPPLRHEAGNTIYF.